Listed here are 19 T cell receptor beta chains from one sample, sequenced in a study of vaccination and CD4 T cells after COVID-19. The antigens for these receptors are not known. Treatment given: roughly ten-day PBMC culture with coronavirus spike peptide pools or control peptides (ViraFEST assay). The unexposed donor provided CD4+ T cells, which were taken before the COVID-19 pandemic (2011-2018). Oncomine TCR Beta short-read sequencing was applied to DNA from cultured CD4+ T cells. From cultured CD4+ T cells, genomic DNA was extracted. TCRdb reanalysed the PCR reads using MiXCR and keeps one entry per CDR3 protein. The table records 10,000 or so distinct CDR3 sequences, about 34% of them present only once. The sequencing input was CD4+ T cells from blood, cultured in vitro. These receptors came from a human donor in good health.

The chain is built from TRBV5-4 and TRBJ2-6; D is ambiguous. Trimming shortened V by 4 bases and J by 0 bases, and 11 bases separated the two germline ends. The CDR3 sequence is 16 residues long. Germline loops: CDR1 SGHNT, CDR2 YYREEE (reference sequence). CDR3 in DNA: TGTGCCAGCAGCCACCTGGTTCTCTCTGGGGCCAACGTCCTGACTTTC. Protein: CASSHLVLSGANVLTF.

The chain employs TRBV7-8 and TRBJ2-1; 13 bases align to TRBD2. Germline-derived CDR1 and CDR2 are SGHVS and FQNEAQ. Trimming took 2 bases from V and 2 from J; bases not matched to a gene: 3. The CDR3 runs to 17 residues. This CDR3 is CASSLPTSGRAYNEQFF. The CDR3 region has the DNA TGTGCCAGCAGCTTACCAACTAGCGGGAGGGCCTACAATGAGCAGTTCTTC. Combining the CDR3 with reference TRBV7-8 and TRBJ2-1 gives the whole variable domain GAGVSQSPRYKVAKRGQDVALRCDPISGHVSLFWYQQALGQGPEFLTYFQNEAQLDKSGLPSDRFFAERPEGSVSTLKIQRTQQEDSAVYLCASSLPTSGRAYNEQFFGPGTRLTVL.

DNA of the CDR3: TGTGCCAGCAGTTTTTGGTCCGGGACAGGGAGTCAAGAGACCCAGTACTTC. This encodes CASSFWSGTGSQETQYF. The chain uses TRBV27 and TRBJ2-5; 9 bases are a match to TRBD1. CDR3 size: 17 residues. CDR1 and CDR2 (germline): MNHEY, SMNVEV (reference sequence). Unmatched junction bases numbered 10, after V lost 3 bases and J lost 2 bases.

This clonotype showed up just a few times. V and J are TRBV21-1 and TRBJ2-7; TRBD1 is the table's D call, not checked against the DNA. TRBV21-1 constitutes a pseudogene. The CDR3 has 16 residues. CDR3 in DNA: TGTGCCAGCAGCAAGAGGACAGGGGGCATAGCCTACGAGCAGTACTTC. Translated: CASSKRTGGIAYEQYF.

Within the sample, this clonotype is medium-sized. The chain uses TRBV20-1 and TRBJ1-2; TRBD1 aligns across 7 bases. J gave up 4 bases and V 0 bases, and 8 bases lay outside the gene matches. Per germline, CDR1 DFQATT and CDR2 SNEGSKA (reference sequence). This CDR3 comprises 15 residues. The CDR3 loop reads CSAREGGGLAYGYTF. For the CDR3, the DNA is TGCAGTGCTAGAGAGGGAGGGGGCCTAGCCTATGGCTACACCTTC.

The chain combines TRBV20-1 with TRBJ1-3; the match to TRBD1 covers 7 bases. Trimming took 5 bases from V and 7 from J; bases not matched to a gene: 5. In germline, CDR1 is DFQATT, CDR2 SNEGSKA (reference sequence). This CDR3 is built from 12 residues. The CDR3 bases are TGCAGTGCTCGACAGGGAGGTAACACCATATATTTT. Its translation: CSARQGGNTIYF.

V and J are TRBV6-4 and TRBJ1-2; 8 bases are a match to TRBD1. The CDR3 has 13 residues. V trimming: 6 bases; J trimming: 6 bases; junction bases outside the gene matches: 6. Per the germline V gene, CDR1 is MRHNA and CDR2 is SNTAGT. CDR3 residues: CASRGTGGDGYTF. The CDR3 region has the DNA TGTGCCAGCAGGGGGACAGGAGGTGATGGCTACACCTTC.

The chain recombines TRBV5-3 with TRBJ2-7, with D possibly being TRBD1 or TRBD2 (5 bases each). TRBV5-3 is marked as an open reading frame, function uncertain. The CDR3 is 16 residues long. Trimming left V 4 bases short and J 4 bases short, with 21 bases between. The CDR3 loop is CARSPRGRAPYYEQYF. The CDR3 DNA reads as TGTGCCAGAAGCCCGAGGGGCAGGGCGCCCTATTACGAGCAGTACTTC.

The chain carries TRBV20-1 and TRBJ2-6; unclear D gene. Per the germline V gene, CDR1 is DFQATT and CDR2 is SNEGSKA (reference sequence). The CDR3 covers 15 residues. V lost 4 bases to trimming and J lost 1 base, with 11 bases between them. The CDR3 sequence: CSAKQARSGANVLTF. In DNA form, the CDR3 reads TGCAGTGCTAAGCAGGCAAGGTCTGGGGCCAACGTCCTGACTTTC.

This clonotype was seen a handful of times. Here the CDR3 reads CASRQGAYNEQFF. The CDR3 DNA sequence: TGCGCCAGCAGACAGGGGGCTTATAATGAGCAGTTCTTC. V gene TRBV10-2 combines with J gene TRBJ2-1, with TRBD1 identical over 9 bases. Germline V gene data show CDR1 as WSHSY and CDR2 as SAAADI. The CDR3 runs to 13 residues. Trimming removed 6 bases from V and 7 bases from J; junction bases left unmatched: 4.

The V gene is TRBV9, the J gene TRBJ1-1; 7 nucleotides match TRBD1. Germline V gene lookup returns CDR1 SGDLS and CDR2 YYNGEE. Trimming cost V 0 bases and J 1 base; bases outside gene matches: 6. The CDR3 is made up of 16 amino acids. CDR3 in amino acids: CASSVEGRDRNTEAFF. CDR3 DNA: TGTGCCAGCAGCGTAGAAGGGAGGGACAGGAACACTGAAGCTTTCTTT.

This clonotype was seen only a few times. The chain couples TRBV28 to TRBJ1-5; TRBD1 agrees at 7 bases. From germline, CDR1 is MDHEN and CDR2 SYDVKM. The CDR3 covers 15 residues. V gave up 6 bases and J gave up 2 bases; unmatched junction bases: 7. The CDR3 is CASRKQGQGNQPQHF. CDR3 bases: TGTGCCAGCAGGAAACAGGGGCAAGGCAATCAGCCCCAGCATTTT.

This clonotype was observed a handful of times. The CDR3 is CATSILAGAGANVLTF. CDR3 nucleotide sequence: TGTGCCACCTCAATTCTAGCGGGAGCTGGGGCCAACGTCCTGACTTTC. J is TRBJ2-6 and V is TRBV27; 10 nucleotides match TRBD2. CDR1 is MNHEY and CDR2 is SMNVEV in the germline V gene (reference sequence). CDR3 size: 16 residues. V dropped 10 bases and J dropped 2; count of bases not matched to a gene: 8.

The CDR3 DNA is TGTGCCACCAGTGATATACAACCGGGACTAGCGGGAAGGAGCTCCTACAATGAGCAGTTCTTC. Translated: CATSDIQPGLAGRSSYNEQFF. The chain couples TRBV24-1 to TRBJ2-1; 13 nucleotides match TRBD2. The CDR3 sequence is 21 residues long. V lost 3 bases and J lost 0; bases outside the gene matches: 13. Per germline, CDR1 KGHDR and CDR2 SFDVKD.

This clonotype was counted between two and nine times. This chain links TRBV6-1 with TRBJ2-7, with 13 bases identical to TRBD2. This CDR3 comprises 17 residues. The V gene's germline CDR1 is MNHNS and CDR2 SASEGT. V shed 2 bases, J shed 2 bases, and the junction held 6 bases outside the gene matches. The CDR3 DNA is TGTGCCAGCAGTGAACTGGGGACTAGCGGGACCGCCTACGAGCAGTACTTC. Its protein is CASSELGTSGTAYEQYF.

This clonotype appeared a few times. The genes are TRBV20-1 and TRBJ2-3; TRBD2 matches 10 bases. Germline-derived CDR1 and CDR2 are DFQATT and SNEGSKA (reference sequence). J lost 7 bases, V lost 2 bases, and 9 bases had no gene match. This CDR3 is 15 amino acids long. CDR3 region: CSARLPSGSGNTQYF. The CDR3 DNA follows: TGCAGTGCTAGACTACCTAGCGGGAGTGGAAATACGCAGTATTTT.

The table lists this clonotype with a few counts. The chain has TRBV7-8 and TRBJ2-7; D not resolved. Germline V gives CDR1 SGHVS, CDR2 FQNEAQ. Trimming took off 2 bases at V and 6 bases at J, with 14 bases between the two ends. CDR3 length equals 14 residues. CDR3 amino acids: CASSLRRTEGEQYF. The CDR3 bases are TGTGCCAGCAGCTTAAGAAGAACAGAAGGCGAGCAGTACTTC.

V and J are TRBV30 and TRBJ1-2; weak D call: TRBD1 (6 bases). CDR1 is GTSNPN and CDR2 is SVGIG in the germline V gene (reference sequence). The V end lost 4 bases, the J end lost 13 bases, and 25 bases lay between the germline ends. The CDR3 is 14 residues long. DNA of the CDR3: TGTGCCTGGACTACGACGGGAAAGGGGCAGGGGTGCACCTTC. It yields the protein CAWTTTGKGQGCTF.

This clonotype was seen more than once but under ten times. The chain combines TRBV11-2 with TRBJ2-5, with 7 bases matching TRBD2. CDR1 is SGHAT, CDR2 FQNNGV, per germline. The trim removed 8 bases at V and 2 bases at J, leaving 14 bases unmatched. CDR3 length equals 16 residues. In DNA, the CDR3 is TGTGCCAGCTCTTTTGGAGGCGGGGGAGTTCAAGAGACCCAGTACTTC. Protein sequence: CASSFGGGGVQETQYF. The full variable domain, completed using reference TRBV11-2 and TRBJ2-5, is EAGVAQSPRYKIIEKRQSVAFWCNPISGHATLYWYQQILGQGPKLLIQFQNNGVVDDSQLPKDRFSAERLKGVDSTLKIQPAKLEDSAVYLCASSFGGGGVQETQYFGPGTRLLVL.